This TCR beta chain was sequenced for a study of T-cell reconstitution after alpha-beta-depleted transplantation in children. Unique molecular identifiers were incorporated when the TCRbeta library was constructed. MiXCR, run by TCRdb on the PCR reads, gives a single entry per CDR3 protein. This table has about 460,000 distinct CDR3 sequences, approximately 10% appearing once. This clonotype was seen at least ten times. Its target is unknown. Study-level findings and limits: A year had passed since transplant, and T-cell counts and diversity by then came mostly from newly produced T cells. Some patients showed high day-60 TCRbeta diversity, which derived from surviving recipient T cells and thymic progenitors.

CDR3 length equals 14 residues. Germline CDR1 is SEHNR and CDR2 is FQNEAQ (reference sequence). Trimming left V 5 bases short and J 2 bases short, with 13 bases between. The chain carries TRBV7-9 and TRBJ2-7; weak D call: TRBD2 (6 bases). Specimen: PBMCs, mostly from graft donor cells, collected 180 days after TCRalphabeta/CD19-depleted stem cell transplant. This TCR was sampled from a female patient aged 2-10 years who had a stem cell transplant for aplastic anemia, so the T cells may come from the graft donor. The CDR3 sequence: CASSRDLPTYEQYV. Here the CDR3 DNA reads TGTGCCAGCAGCCGGGACTTGCCAACCTACGAGCAGTACGTC.